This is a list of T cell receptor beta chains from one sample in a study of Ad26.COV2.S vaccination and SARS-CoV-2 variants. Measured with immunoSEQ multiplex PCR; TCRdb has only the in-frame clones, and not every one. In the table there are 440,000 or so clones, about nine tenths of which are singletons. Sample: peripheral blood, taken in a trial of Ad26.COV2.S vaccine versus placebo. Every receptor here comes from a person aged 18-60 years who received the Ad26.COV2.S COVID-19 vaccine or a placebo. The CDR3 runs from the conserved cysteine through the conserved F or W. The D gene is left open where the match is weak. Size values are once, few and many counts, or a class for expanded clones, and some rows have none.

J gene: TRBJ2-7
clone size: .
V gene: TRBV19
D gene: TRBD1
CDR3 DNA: TGTGCCAGTAGTGCACCCGGGACAGGGGCCCACGAGCAGTACTTC
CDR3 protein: CASSAPGTGAHEQYF

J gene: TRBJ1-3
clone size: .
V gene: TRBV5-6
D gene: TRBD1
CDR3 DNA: TGTGCCAGCAGCTTGGGGTTAGAGGGACAGGTCCATTTT
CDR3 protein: CASSLGLEGQVHF

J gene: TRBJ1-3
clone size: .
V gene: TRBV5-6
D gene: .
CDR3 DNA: TGTGCCAGCAGCATTGCAGCCTCTGGAAACACCATATATTTT
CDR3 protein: CASSIAASGNTIYF

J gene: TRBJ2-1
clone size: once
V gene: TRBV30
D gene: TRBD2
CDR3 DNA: TGTGCCTGGACTTCTAGCGGGGGGGTGGATGAGCAGTTCTTC
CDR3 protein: CAWTSSGGVDEQFF

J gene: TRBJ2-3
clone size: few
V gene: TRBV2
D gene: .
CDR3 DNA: TGTGCCAGCAGCGACCAGGGCTCTGGCACAGATACGCAGTATTTT
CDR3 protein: CASSDQGSGTDTQYF

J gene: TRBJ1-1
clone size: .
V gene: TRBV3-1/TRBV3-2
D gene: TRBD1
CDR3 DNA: TGTGCCAGCAGCCACCGGGACAGGACTGAAGCTTTCTTT
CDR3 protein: CASSHRDRTEAFF

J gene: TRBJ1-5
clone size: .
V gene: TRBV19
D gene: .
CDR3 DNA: TGTGCCAGTAGTATGACGGAACTTAGCAATCAGCCCCAGCATTTT
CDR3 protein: CASSMTELSNQPQHF

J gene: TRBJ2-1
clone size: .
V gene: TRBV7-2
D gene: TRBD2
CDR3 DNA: TGTGCCAGCAGCCACGGGGGGGCCGGGTCAAATGAGCAGTTCTTC
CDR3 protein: CASSHGGAGSNEQFF

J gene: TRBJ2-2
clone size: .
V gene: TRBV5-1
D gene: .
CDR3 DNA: TGCGCCAGCAGCTTGGATGGGGGGCCCGGGGAGCTGTTTTTT
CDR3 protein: CASSLDGGPGELFF

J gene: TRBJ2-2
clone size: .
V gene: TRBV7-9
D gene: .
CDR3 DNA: TGTGCCAGCCATGATTTAAGCGACTACTTTTTTCCCGGGGAGCTGTTTTTT
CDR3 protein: CASHDLSDYFFPGELFF

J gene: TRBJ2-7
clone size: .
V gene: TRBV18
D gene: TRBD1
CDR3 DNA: TGTGCCAGCTCACTCGGGCAGGGGGAAGTGGCCGAGCAGTACTTC
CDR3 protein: CASSLGQGEVAEQYF

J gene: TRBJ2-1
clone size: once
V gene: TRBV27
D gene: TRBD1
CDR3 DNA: TGTGCCAGCAGTTTTAGGGCAGGGGACAGCTCCTACAATGAGCAGTTCTTC
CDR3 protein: CASSFRAGDSSYNEQFF

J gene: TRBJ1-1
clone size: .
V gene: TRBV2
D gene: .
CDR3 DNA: TGTGCCAGCAGGGGGGTTCGGGTTAACACTGAAGCTTTCTTT
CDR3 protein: CASRGVRVNTEAFF

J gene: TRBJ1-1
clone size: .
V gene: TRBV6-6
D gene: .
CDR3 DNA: TGTGCCAGCAGTCCACAGCCGAACACTGAAGCTTTCTTT
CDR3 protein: CASSPQPNTEAFF

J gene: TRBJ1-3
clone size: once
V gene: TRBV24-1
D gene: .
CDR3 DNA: TGTGCCACCAGTGACCCCAAGGACAGTTTTGCGGACCTATGTAACACCATATATTTT
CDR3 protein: CATSDPKDSFADLCNTIYF

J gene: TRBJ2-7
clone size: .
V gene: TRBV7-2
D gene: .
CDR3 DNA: TGTGCCAGCAGTCTCGAGGACTACCGATTCTACGAGCAGTACTTC
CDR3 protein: CASSLEDYRFYEQYF

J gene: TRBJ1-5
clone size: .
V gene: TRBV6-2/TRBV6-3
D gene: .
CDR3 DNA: TGTGCCAGCAGTTCCCCGGGGGGCTACAATCAGCCCCAGCATTTT
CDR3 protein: CASSSPGGYNQPQHF